This T cell receptor beta chain was identified during a study of long-term antiretroviral therapy in people with HIV. With survey level as its setting, the immunoSEQ assay was v3.0. Assay used: immunoSEQ multiplex PCR; TCRdb lists only in-frame clones, some missing. This sample yields nearly 50,000 clones, of which 80% to 90% are seen a single time; more than 2.5% belongs to the top ten. Whole-study findings and limits: Repertoires from HIV showed CDR3 length ranges narrower than those of controls.

A note on this clone: Its antigen remains unknown.

This sequence was found in a woman aged 18 to 35 with HIV. The specimen comprised unsorted PBMCs, sampled 0.8 years after starting antiretroviral therapy.

The CDR3 DNA follows: TGTGCCAGCAGCCCCGGGACAGCAAACAATGAGCAGTTCTTC. Its translation: CASSPGTANNEQFF. The V call is TRBV11-3, the J call TRBJ2-1, with 7 bases lining up with TRBD1. After removal of 5 bases from V and 5 bases from J, the junction contained 6 bases not matched to a gene. The V gene's germline CDR1 is SGHNT and CDR2 YENEEA. CDR3 length: 14 amino acids.